One T cell receptor beta chain is described in this entry. Its specificity is unknown. This sample was taken from a study of CD8+ T cells in alopecia areata. General study findings and limits: Scalp sequencing captures resident alphabeta T cells of normal skin too.

Extracted from the samples, RNA was reverse transcribed into cDNA to serve as the sequencing template. Produced via immunoSEQ multiplex PCR; TCRdb's table is partial and in-frame only. Seen here are 130,000 to 150,000 clones, over 80% observed once, and the top ten hold over 12%. From alopecia areata patients, lesional scalp punch biopsies and peripheral blood were collected. With 6 bases removed from V and 8 bases from J, the gap between germline ends came to 19 bases. CDR1 and CDR2 (germline): SQVTM, ANQGSEA. The CDR3 has 13 amino acids. The source is a human donor with alopecia areata. Sequencing was performed on CD8+ T cells sorted from blood, taken at week 0. This sequence joins TRBV29-1 and TRBJ1-2; D gene ambiguous. CDR3 amino acids: CSVPDPTKEGYTF. CDR3 nucleotides: TGCAGCGTCCCGGACCCGACCAAAGAGGGCTACACCTTC.